Listed below are T cell receptor beta chains from one sample, sequenced in a study of cytomegalovirus exposure and HLA in healthy donors. The protocol was immunoSEQ multiplex PCR, while the TCRdb copy is restricted to in-frame clones and leaves out a portion. Of some 140,000 clones listed, more than 75% were seen once; the top ten hold about 8.3%. Sequencing input: PBMCs. The source is a man aged 25-40 years in good health and CMV-seropositive. CDR3s leave out the opening cysteine and the closing phenylalanine or tryptophan. Each record gives: V gene, J gene, CDR3 protein.

TRBV30	TRBJ2-4	AWSVTGLAKNIQY
TRBV30	TRBJ2-2	AWSDRAPGELF
TRBV29-1	TRBJ1-2	SVEFGGSGYGYT
TRBV6-6	TRBJ2-2	ASLREVDTGELF
TRBV6-5	TRBJ2-3	ASRQGLGTDTQY
TRBV5-4	TRBJ2-1	ASSWHRAGGPYNEQF
TRBV4-2	TRBJ2-3	ASSQGLAGTSTDTQY
TRBV25-1	TRBJ2-2	ASSSVGTSGRTGELF
TRBV21-1	TRBJ2-2	ASSIQVNTGELF
TRBV27	TRBJ1-1	ASSPLPWQGRDEAF
TRBV18	TRBJ1-1	ASSPGQAKGMAF
TRBV5-4	TRBJ1-2	ASSPAGGTGGTHT
TRBV18	TRBJ2-5	ASSPHPEETQY
TRBV30	TRBJ1-5	AWQEGTGKYQPQH
TRBV11-1	TRBJ2-7	ASSLLAGTRYEQY
TRBV9	TRBJ2-7	ASSPYGEGSYEQY
TRBV10-2	TRBJ2-1	AAEGGSYNEQF
TRBV29-1	TRBJ2-7	SVRQGAGEQY
TRBV2	TRBJ1-1	ASSEETGPSWVIEAF
TRBV6-5	TRBJ1-2	ASWKVGGGYT
TRBV6-5	TRBJ2-1	ASSSGGAYNEQF
TRBV11-3	TRBJ2-1	ASSLRGEVF
TRBV5-1	TRBJ1-1	ASRNTRDTEAF
TRBV29-1	TRBJ2-5	SVEGNRGGGETQY
TRBV7-2	TRBJ2-5	ASSKDGTGGQETQY
TRBV6-5	TRBJ2-7	ASSSGGPYEQY
TRBV7-8	TRBJ2-6	ASRALQGVGANVLT
TRBV7-2	TRBJ1-6	ASSFVFKGGSPLH
TRBV18	TRBJ2-2	ASSPSQTEMKELF
TRBV9	TRBJ2-2	ASSTGGRTGPNTGELF
TRBV2	TRBJ1-2	ASGYREVDGYT
TRBV6-1	TRBJ1-6	ASSGPGTGAHSPLH
TRBV5-1	TRBJ1-4	ASSHRGANEKLF
TRBV11-3	TRBJ2-2	ASSSFLLAGPTNTGELF
TRBV7-8	TRBJ2-5	ASSPARVETQY
TRBV9	TRBJ2-3	ASSARQGTDTQY
TRBV6-1	TRBJ1-2	ASSEGEVNYGYT
TRBV2	TRBJ1-5	ASTTGQGNQPQH
TRBV29-1	TRBJ1-2	SVEELGGGGYT
TRBV5-4	TRBJ1-1	ASSLAGGLNTEAF
TRBV5-6	TRBJ2-7	ASSYTGQEGFRD
TRBV19	TRBJ1-5	ASSIAPGQAYSNQPQH
TRBV6-1	TRBJ1-5	ASSEALYSNQPQH
TRBV29-1	TRBJ2-2	SVDAGRNTGELF
TRBV4-3	TRBJ2-2	ASSREGGKRIGELF
TRBV5-1	TRBJ2-1	ASSLMEGGIAEQF
TRBV5-6	TRBJ1-2	ASSLVATGPNYGYT
TRBV7-8	TRBJ2-6	ASSLARVPGANVLT
TRBV11-2	TRBJ1-2	ASSLALGRGARAGGYT
TRBV28	TRBJ1-2	ASSLSSGVSVGGYT
TRBV7-6	TRBJ1-6	ASSLWTSGGNSPLH